This TCR beta chain was recovered during a study of shared clonotypes between healthy human individuals. The overall study: Samples came from a couple of female and a few male donors aged 18 to 49. There were three CD4 naive, three CD4 memory, two CD8 naive and one CD8 memory plates per donor.

TCRdb's table, derived via immunoSEQ multiplex PCR, lists solely in-frame clones and lacks some. The sample holds a few million clones; 85% to 95% are singletons and the top ten take 0.35% to 0.45%. The sample holds one count of this clone. V dropped 7 bases and J dropped 6; count of bases not matched to a gene: 12. The CDR3 contains 14 residues. Per germline, CDR1 MDHEN and CDR2 SYDVKM. Source material: naive CD4+ T cells from PBMCs. Indicated subset: CD45RA+ positively selected. The receptor's source is a man between 18 and 35 years old in good health. Some clones in this sample may be carry-over from other donors' samples. The chain employs TRBV28 and TRBJ2-7, with 7 positions matching TRBD1. The CDR3 nucleotides are TGTGCCAGCATCGGAACAGGGGCAAGGGTCGAGCAGTACTTC. It encodes CASIGTGARVEQYF. Together with reference TRBV28 and TRBJ2-7, the CDR3 gives the full variable domain: DVKVTQSSRYLVKRTGEKVFLECVQDMDHENMFWYRQDPGLGLRLIYFSYDVKMKEKGDIPEGYSVSREKKERFSLILESASTNQTSMYLCASIGTGARVEQYFGPGTRLTVT.